What follows describes a single T cell receptor (beta chain). Its antigen is undetermined. PCR was performed using 60 Vbeta and 13 Jbeta primers. This table comes from immunoSEQ multiplex PCR, and its TCRdb copy is limited to in-frame clones, with some not included. The data show 200,000 or so clones, 75% to 90% seen once. The sample comes from a study of cytomegalovirus exposure and HLA in healthy donors. Findings and caveats of the study: The classifier reportedly diagnosed cytomegalovirus status with high sensitivity and specificity. The authors assumed roughly uniform sequencing depth across donors for presence/absence analyses.

V gave up 1 base and J gave up 0 bases, with 17 bases separating them. Germline values: CDR1 SGHRS, CDR2 YFSETQ. This CDR3 comprises 18 residues. The TCR sequence derives from a boy younger than 10 in good health and CMV-seronegative. Sequencing used PBMCs. The gene calls are TRBV5-1 and TRBJ1-3; D is perhaps TRBD1 (6 bases). Here the CDR3 DNA reads TGCGCCAGCAGCTTGACTAAAGACAGGAGACCCTCTGGAAACACCATATATTTT. Translation gives CASSLTKDRRPSGNTIYF.